One and the same sample provided the 2 T cell receptor beta chains below, sequenced in a study of metastatic and nonmetastatic thyroid tumors. TCRdb re-analyzed the PCR reads using MiXCR. The sample lists 60,000 to 85,000 clones, less than 20% occurring once. Among the patients, none had received any treatment before thyroid surgery. The sequenced material came from blood. All receptors come from a female donor with papillary thyroid cancer or a benign thyroid nodule (not recorded which). Some clones in this sample may be carry-over from other donors' samples.

The rearrangement links TRBV4-1 to TRBJ2-3; D uncertain. CDR1 and CDR2 from the germline V gene are MGHRA and YSYEKL. V was clipped by 2 bases and J by 5 bases, with 8 bases between them. CDR3 length: 13 amino acids. The CDR3 protein is CASSQRRGDTQYF. As DNA, the CDR3 is TGCGCCAGCAGCCAAAGAAGAGGAGATACGCAGTATTTT.

In this sample, this clone turned up many times. DNA of the CDR3: TGTGCCAGCAGCGCCGAGGACCCACGCACCGGGGAGCTGTTTTTT. This translates into CASSAEDPRTGELFF. The J gene is TRBJ2-2, the V gene TRBV12-3 or TRBV12-4; D gene uncertain. Trimming took off 6 bases at V and 4 bases at J, with 15 bases between the two ends. The CDR3 length is 15 residues.